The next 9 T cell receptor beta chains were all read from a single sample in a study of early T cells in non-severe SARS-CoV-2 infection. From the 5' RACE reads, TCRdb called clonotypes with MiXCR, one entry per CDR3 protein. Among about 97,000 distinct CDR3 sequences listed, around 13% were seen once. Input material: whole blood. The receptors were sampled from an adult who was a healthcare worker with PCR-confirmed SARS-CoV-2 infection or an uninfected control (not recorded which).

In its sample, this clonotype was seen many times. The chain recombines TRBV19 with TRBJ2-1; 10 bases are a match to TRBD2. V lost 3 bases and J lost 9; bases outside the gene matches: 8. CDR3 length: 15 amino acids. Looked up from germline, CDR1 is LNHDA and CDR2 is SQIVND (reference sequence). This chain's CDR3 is CASSIGLAEAGEQFF. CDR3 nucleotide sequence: TGTGCCAGTAGTATCGGACTAGCGGAGGCCGGTGAGCAGTTCTTC.

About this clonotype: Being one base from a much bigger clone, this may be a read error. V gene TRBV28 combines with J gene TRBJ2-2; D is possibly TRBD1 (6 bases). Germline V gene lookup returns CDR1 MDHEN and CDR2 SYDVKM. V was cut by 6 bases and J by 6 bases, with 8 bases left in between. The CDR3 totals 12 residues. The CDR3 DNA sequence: TGTGCCAGCAGACCAGGGGCCGGGGAGCTGTTTTTT. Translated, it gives CASRPGAGELFF.

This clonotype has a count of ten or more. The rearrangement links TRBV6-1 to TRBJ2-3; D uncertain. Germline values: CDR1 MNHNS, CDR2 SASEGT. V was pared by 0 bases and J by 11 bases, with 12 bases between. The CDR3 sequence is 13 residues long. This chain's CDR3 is CASSEADRVWQYF. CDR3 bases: TGTGCCAGCAGTGAAGCGGATCGAGTCTGGCAGTATTTT.

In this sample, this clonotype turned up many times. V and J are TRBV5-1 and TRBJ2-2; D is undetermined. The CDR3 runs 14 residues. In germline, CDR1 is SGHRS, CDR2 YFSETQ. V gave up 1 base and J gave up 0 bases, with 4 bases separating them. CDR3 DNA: TGCGCCAGCAGCTTGAGGGCGAACACCGGGGAGCTGTTTTTT. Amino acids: CASSLRANTGELFF.

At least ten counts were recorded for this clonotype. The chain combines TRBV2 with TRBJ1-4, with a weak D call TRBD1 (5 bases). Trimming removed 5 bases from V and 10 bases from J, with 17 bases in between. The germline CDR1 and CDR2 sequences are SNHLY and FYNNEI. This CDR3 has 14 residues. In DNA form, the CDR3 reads TGTGCCAGCAGTTCGACAGTTGAAAGGCGAAAACTGTTTTTT. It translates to CASSSTVERRKLFF.

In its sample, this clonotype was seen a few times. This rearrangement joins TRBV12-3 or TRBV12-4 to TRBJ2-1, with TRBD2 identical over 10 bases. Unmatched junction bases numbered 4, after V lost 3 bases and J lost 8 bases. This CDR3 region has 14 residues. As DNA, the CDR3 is TGTGCCAGCAGTTTGACTAGCGGGTCGGATGAGCAGTTCTTC. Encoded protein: CASSLTSGSDEQFF.

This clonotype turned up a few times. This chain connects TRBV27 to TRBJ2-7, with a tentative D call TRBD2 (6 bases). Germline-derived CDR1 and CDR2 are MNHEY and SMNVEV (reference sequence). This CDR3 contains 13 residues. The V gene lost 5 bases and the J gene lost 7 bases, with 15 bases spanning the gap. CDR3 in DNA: TGTGCCAGCAGTCCCCTCTCGCGGGGAGAGCAGTACTTC. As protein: CASSPLSRGEQYF.

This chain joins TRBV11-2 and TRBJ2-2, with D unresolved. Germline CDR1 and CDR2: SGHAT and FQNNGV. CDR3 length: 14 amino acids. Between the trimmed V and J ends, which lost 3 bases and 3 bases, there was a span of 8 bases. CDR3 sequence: CASSFNTHTGELFF. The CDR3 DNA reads TGTGCCAGCAGCTTCAACACCCACACCGGGGAGCTGTTTTTT.

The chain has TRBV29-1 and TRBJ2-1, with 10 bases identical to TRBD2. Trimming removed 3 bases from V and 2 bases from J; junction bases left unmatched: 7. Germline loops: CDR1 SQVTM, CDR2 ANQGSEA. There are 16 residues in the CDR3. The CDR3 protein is CSVEGGAGGAYNEQFF. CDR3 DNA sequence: TGCAGCGTTGAGGGTGGAGCGGGAGGGGCCTACAATGAGCAGTTCTTC.